Following are 12 T cell receptor beta chains from one sample sequenced in a study of shared clonotypes between healthy human individuals. Positively selected for CCR7, the CD45RO-negative cells used as naive CD8 cells excluded terminally differentiated effector memory CD45RA+ cells. Profiling relied on immunoSEQ multiplex PCR, and the TCRdb table lists in-frame clones only, not all of them. This repertoire shows roughly 600,000 clones, roughly 98% found once; its top ten account for 0.25% to 0.35%. The material sequenced was naive CD8+ T cells sorted from blood. These receptors came from a man aged 25-45 years in good health.

This clone was seen a single time. The chain carries TRBV25-1 and TRBJ1-1, with D tentatively TRBD1 (5 bases). Trimming took off 4 bases at V and 1 base at J, with 13 bases between the two ends. Per germline, CDR1 MGHDK and CDR2 SYGVNS. The CDR3 totals 15 residues. CDR3 sequence (DNA): TGTGCCAGCAGTGTCCCGGGGGTAGGGAACACTGAAGCTTTCTTT. Translating it yields CASSVPGVGNTEAFF. Full variable domain (remainder filled in from reference TRBV25-1 and TRBJ1-1): EADIYQTPRYLVIGTGKKITLECSQTMGHDKMYWYQQDPGMELHLIHYSYGVNSTEKGDLSSESTVSRIRTEHFPLTLESARPSHTSQYLCASSVPGVGNTEAFFGQGTRLTVV.

The J gene is TRBJ2-3, the V gene TRBV28; 7 bases are shared with TRBD1. This CDR3 has 18 residues. The V gene end was trimmed by 2 bases and the J gene end by 3 bases; junction bases not matched to a gene: 14. In germline, CDR1 is MDHEN, CDR2 SYDVKM. The CDR3 DNA sequence: TGTGCCAGCAGTTTAGCCAGGACAGGCCATTTTTTGACAGATACGCAGTATTTT. As protein: CASSLARTGHFLTDTQYF.

V and J are TRBV28 and TRBJ2-2, with 9 bases lining up with TRBD2. From germline, CDR1 is MDHEN and CDR2 SYDVKM. The CDR3 consists of 18 residues. V was clipped by 3 bases and J by 3 bases; unmatched bases: 11. CDR3 sequence (DNA): TGTGCCAGCAGTTTGATTAGCGGGAGATCTCGGGACACCGGGGAGCTGTTTTTT. Translated, it gives CASSLISGRSRDTGELFF.

As concerns this clone: Mismatch with germline at one junction end may stem from a read error. The chain recombines TRBV11-2 with TRBJ1-1; D is unresolved. Germline CDR1 is SGHAT and CDR2 is FQNNGV. CDR3 size: 14 residues. CDR3 amino acids: CASSGPEAEADAFF. Here the CDR3 DNA reads TGTGCCAGCAGCGGCCCAGAGGCCGAAGCTGACGCTTTCTTT.

The chain uses TRBV25-1 and TRBJ2-1, with 12 bases matching TRBD2. This CDR3 is built from 14 residues. J lost 4 bases, V lost 8 bases, and 3 bases had no gene match. CDR1 MGHDK and CDR2 SYGVNS come from the germline V gene. The CDR3 DNA follows: TGTGCCAGCGGGACTAGCGGGTTATACAATGAGCAGTTCTTC. Translation: CASGTSGLYNEQFF.

This sequence joins TRBV6-6 and TRBJ2-7; D remains ambiguous. CDR1 and CDR2 from the germline V gene are MNHNY and SVGAGI (reference sequence). This CDR3 has 15 amino acids. The V and J ends lost 0 bases and 5 bases respectively, with 14 bases between them. CDR3 loop: CASSYSTGPGDEQYF. The CDR3 nucleotides are TGTGCCAGCAGTTACTCGACTGGCCCAGGCGACGAGCAGTACTTC.

The chain uses TRBV5-1 and TRBJ1-2, with 8 bases identical to TRBD1. The ends lost 6 bases at V and 2 bases at J; junction bases unmatched: 9. From germline, CDR1 is SGHRS and CDR2 YFSETQ. CDR3 size: 15 residues. CDR3 sequence reads: CASNPGQVGNYGYTF. Written as DNA, the CDR3 is TGCGCCAGCAACCCGGGACAGGTGGGGAACTATGGCTACACCTTC.

This chain uses TRBV2 with TRBJ1-5; possible D gene TRBD1, 6 bases. V shed 7 bases and J shed 7 bases, with 17 bases lying between them. CDR3 length: 14 residues. Germline CDR1 and CDR2: SNHLY and FYNNEI. The CDR3 DNA sequence: TGTGCCAGCATCGCCTTCAGGGGAGAACAGCCCCAGCATTTT. It encodes CASIAFRGEQPQHF.

The chain carries TRBV5-1 and TRBJ2-7; D is perhaps TRBD2 (5 bases). The germline gives CDR1 SGHRS, CDR2 YFSETQ. The CDR3 runs 13 residues. The V end lost 2 bases, the J end lost 6 bases, and 12 bases lay between the germline ends. The CDR3, as DNA: TGCGCCAGCAGCTTATCGTCCGGGGTCGAGCAGTACTTC. Its translation: CASSLSSGVEQYF. Using reference TRBV5-1 and TRBJ2-7 for the parts outside the CDR3, the full variable domain is KAGVTQTPRYLIKTRGQQVTLSCSPISGHRSVSWYQQTPGQGLQFLFEYFSETQRNKGNFPGRFSGRQFSNSRSEMNVSTLELGDSALYLCASSLSSGVEQYFGPGTRLTVT.

The CDR3 here is CASSLGAGRGYEQYF. In DNA form, the CDR3 reads TGTGCCAGCAGCTTAGGAGCGGGGCGAGGATACGAGCAGTACTTC. V usage is TRBV11-2 and J usage is TRBJ2-7; TRBD2 matches at 7 bases. Germline CDR1 reads SGHAT; CDR2 reads FQNNGV. Trimming at V came to 1 base and at J to 4 bases, leaving 7 bases not matched to a gene. This CDR3 is 15 amino acids long.

The chain recombines TRBV30 with TRBJ2-2; 8 bases align to TRBD1. V lost 4 bases to trimming and J lost 7 bases; unmatched junction nucleotides: 8. The length of the CDR3 is 14 residues. Germline CDR1 GTSNPN, CDR2 SVGIG (reference sequence). The CDR3 DNA sequence: TGTGCCTGGATCGTAACAGGGGGTGGCGGGGAGCTGTTTTTT. This codes for CAWIVTGGGGELFF.

J is TRBJ2-4 and V is TRBV5-4; perhaps D is TRBD1 or TRBD2 (5 bases each). The CDR3 consists of 14 residues. Germline V CDR1 and CDR2: SGHNT, YYREEE (reference sequence). Trimming took 4 bases from V and 0 from J, leaving 8 bases between them. CDR3 bases: TGTGCCAGCAGCGCCGGGACAGCCAAAAACATTCAGTACTTC. It yields the protein CASSAGTAKNIQYF.